This T cell receptor beta chain emerged from a study of T cells in Graves' hyperthyroidism and ophthalmopathy. Whole-study findings and limits: Within blood appeared most thyroid clonotypes that had expanded above 0.001.

The TCR beta CDR3 regions underwent amplification using RNA transcripts as the source. HTBI primers were the set used in a first-round RT-PCR of the TCR CDR3. TCRdb re-derived calls from the multiplex PCR reads in MiXCR, one entry per CDR3 protein. The table records fewer than 450,000 distinct CDR3 sequences, over 11% of them present only once. Regarding this clonotype: Its target is not known.

Each diagnosis was grounded in clinical symptoms, serum thyroxine and TRAb, thyroid ultrasound, and orbital computed tomography. The sequence was obtained from a man aged 45-65 years with Graves' ophthalmopathy. The sequenced sample consisted of blood.

The CDR3 loop is CASSDGLAGGLGEQFF. The CDR3 coding sequence is TGTGCCAGCAGTGATGGACTAGCGGGAGGGCTCGGCGAGCAGTTCTTC. V and J are TRBV2 and TRBJ2-1, with TRBD2 matching over 15 bases. V lost 3 bases to trimming and J lost 10 bases; unmatched junction nucleotides: 7. CDR1 and CDR2 (germline): SNHLY, FYNNEI. The CDR3 consists of 16 residues. Supplemented by reference TRBV2 and TRBJ2-1, the full variable domain reads EPEVTQTPSHQVTQMGQEVILRCVPISNHLYFYWYRQILGQKVEFLVSFYNNEISEKSEIFDDQFSVERPDGSNFTLKIRSTKLEDSAMYFCASSDGLAGGLGEQFFGPGTRLTVL.